The rows below give T cell receptor beta chains drawn from one sample of a study of cytomegalovirus exposure and HLA in healthy donors. Assay used: immunoSEQ multiplex PCR; TCRdb lists only in-frame clones, some missing. Here the sample spans 95,000 to 150,000 clones, over 75% being singletons. The sequenced sample was PBMCs. The receptors stem from a young man in good health and CMV-seronegative. Each CDR3 is given with its conserved first and last residue. D genes are given only for firm matches. The listing skips clone size in some rows; elsewhere it reads once, few, many or a size class.

clone size: .
V gene: TRBV1
D gene: .
J gene: TRBJ2-7
CDR3 protein: CTSSHRGGPTSYEQYF
CDR3 DNA: TGCACCAGCAGCCACCGCGGGGGGCCCACCTCCTACGAGCAGTACTTC

clone size: .
V gene: TRBV6-5
D gene: TRBD1
J gene: TRBJ1-5
CDR3 protein: CASSYSMQGAQPQHF
CDR3 DNA: TGTGCCAGCAGTTACTCGATGCAGGGGGCTCAGCCCCAGCATTTT

clone size: once
V gene: TRBV30
D gene: .
J gene: TRBJ1-5
CDR3 protein: CAWSPSTTTSNQPQHF
CDR3 DNA: TGTGCCTGGAGCCCCTCAACGACTACTAGCAATCAGCCCCAGCATTTT

clone size: .
V gene: TRBV19
D gene: TRBD1
J gene: TRBJ2-2
CDR3 protein: CASSRNRGNTGELFF
CDR3 DNA: TGTGCCAGTAGTAGGAACAGGGGAAACACCGGGGAGCTGTTTTTT

clone size: .
V gene: TRBV4-3
D gene: TRBD2
J gene: TRBJ2-3
CDR3 protein: CASSQDPAGGPKDTQYF
CDR3 DNA: TGCGCCAGCAGCCAAGACCCGGCGGGGGGGCCGAAAGATACGCAGTATTTT

clone size: .
V gene: TRBV15
D gene: .
J gene: TRBJ1-4
CDR3 protein: CATRTVNRPNEKLFF
CDR3 DNA: TGTGCCACCAGGACAGTAAATAGGCCTAATGAAAAACTGTTTTTT

clone size: .
V gene: TRBV7-9
D gene: TRBD1
J gene: TRBJ2-6
CDR3 protein: CASGPDRVSSGANVLTF
CDR3 DNA: TGTGCCAGCGGTCCCGACAGGGTTAGTTCTGGGGCCAACGTCCTGACTTTC

clone size: .
V gene: TRBV29-1
D gene: .
J gene: TRBJ2-1
CDR3 protein: CSVLTRGAQQFF
CDR3 DNA: TGCAGCGTTCTCACCAGGGGGGCCCAGCAGTTCTTC

clone size: few
V gene: TRBV18
D gene: TRBD2
J gene: TRBJ2-7
CDR3 protein: CASSREGLREQYF
CDR3 DNA: TGTGCCAGCTCACGGGAGGGGCTGAGGGAGCAGTACTTC

clone size: .
V gene: TRBV7-6
D gene: .
J gene: TRBJ1-2
CDR3 protein: CASSHDRGSIARGYTF
CDR3 DNA: TGTGCCAGCAGCCACGATCGTGGGTCCATAGCTAGAGGCTACACCTTC

clone size: .
V gene: TRBV5-4
D gene: TRBD2
J gene: TRBJ2-1
CDR3 protein: CASSLDLAGPYNEQFF
CDR3 DNA: TGTGCCAGCAGTTTAGACCTAGCGGGGCCCTACAATGAGCAGTTCTTC

clone size: once
V gene: TRBV10-2
D gene: .
J gene: TRBJ1-5
CDR3 protein: CASSESSGADQPQHF
CDR3 DNA: TGCGCCAGCAGTGAGTCTTCAGGGGCGGATCAGCCCCAGCATTTT

clone size: once
V gene: TRBV5-1
D gene: .
J gene: TRBJ2-5
CDR3 protein: CASSLATGRGETQYF
CDR3 DNA: TGCGCCAGCAGCTTGGCCACAGGGAGGGGAGAGACCCAGTACTTC

clone size: .
V gene: TRBV7-2
D gene: .
J gene: TRBJ1-4
CDR3 protein: CASSWNRNEKLFF
CDR3 DNA: TGTGCCAGCAGCTGGAACAGGAATGAAAAACTGTTTTTT

clone size: .
V gene: TRBV5-1
D gene: .
J gene: TRBJ2-3
CDR3 protein: CASSLEGAPNTDTQYF
CDR3 DNA: TGCGCCAGCAGCTTGGAAGGGGCCCCTAACACAGATACGCAGTATTTT

clone size: .
V gene: TRBV6-6
D gene: .
J gene: TRBJ1-5
CDR3 protein: CASSFPDSINQPQHF
CDR3 DNA: TGTGCCAGCAGTTTCCCCGACAGTATCAATCAGCCCCAGCATTTT